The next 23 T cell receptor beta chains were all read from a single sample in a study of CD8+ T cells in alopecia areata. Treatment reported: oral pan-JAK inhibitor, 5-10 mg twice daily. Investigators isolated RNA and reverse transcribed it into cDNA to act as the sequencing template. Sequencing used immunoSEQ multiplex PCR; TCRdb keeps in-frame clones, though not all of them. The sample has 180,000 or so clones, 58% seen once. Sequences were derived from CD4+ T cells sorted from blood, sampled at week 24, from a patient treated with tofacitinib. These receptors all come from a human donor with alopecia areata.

CDR3 in amino acids: CSARQGHIQYF. CDR3 coding DNA: TGCAGTGCGCGACAGGGACACATTCAGTACTTC. The chain has TRBV20-1 and TRBJ2-4; 7 bases line up with TRBD1. J lost 8 bases, V lost 6 bases, and 4 bases had no gene match. CDR1 DFQATT and CDR2 SNEGSKA come from the germline V gene (reference sequence). The CDR3 is made up of 11 amino acids.

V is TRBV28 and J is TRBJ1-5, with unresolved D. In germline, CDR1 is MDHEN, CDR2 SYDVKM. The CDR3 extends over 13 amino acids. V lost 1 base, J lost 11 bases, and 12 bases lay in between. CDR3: CASSLSTIGTQHF. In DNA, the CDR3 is TGTGCCAGCAGTTTATCCACTATCGGGACCCAGCATTTT.

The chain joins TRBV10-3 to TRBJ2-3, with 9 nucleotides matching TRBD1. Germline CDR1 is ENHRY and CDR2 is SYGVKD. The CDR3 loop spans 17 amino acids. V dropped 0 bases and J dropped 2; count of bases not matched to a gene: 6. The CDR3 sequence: CAISESAGTGFTDTQYF. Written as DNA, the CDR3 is TGTGCCATCAGTGAGTCGGCTGGGACAGGGTTCACAGATACGCAGTATTTT.

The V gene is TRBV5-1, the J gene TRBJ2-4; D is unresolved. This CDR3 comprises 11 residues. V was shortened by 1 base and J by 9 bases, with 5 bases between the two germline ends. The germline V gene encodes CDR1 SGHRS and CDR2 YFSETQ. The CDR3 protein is CASSLLGIQYF. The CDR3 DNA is TGCGCCAGCAGCTTGCTGGGCATTCAGTACTTC.

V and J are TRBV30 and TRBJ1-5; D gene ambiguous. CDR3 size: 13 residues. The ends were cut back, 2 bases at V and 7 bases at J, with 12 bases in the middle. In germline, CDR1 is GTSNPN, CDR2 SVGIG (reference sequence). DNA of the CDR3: TGTGCCTGGAGTTCCAGGACGGGCCAGCCCCAGCATTTT. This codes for CAWSSRTGQPQHF.

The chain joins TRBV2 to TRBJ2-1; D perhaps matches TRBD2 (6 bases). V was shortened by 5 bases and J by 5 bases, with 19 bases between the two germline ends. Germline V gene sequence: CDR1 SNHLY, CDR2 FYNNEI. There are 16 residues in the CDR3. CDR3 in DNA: TGTGCCAGCAGTCCACAAGGGATGGGCGGGGACAATGAGCAGTTCTTC. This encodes CASSPQGMGGDNEQFF.

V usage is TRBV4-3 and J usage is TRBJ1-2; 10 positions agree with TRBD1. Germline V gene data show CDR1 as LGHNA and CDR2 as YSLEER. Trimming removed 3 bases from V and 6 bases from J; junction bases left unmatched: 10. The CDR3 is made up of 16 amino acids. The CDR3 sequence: CASSQFRTGGKDGYTF. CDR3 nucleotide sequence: TGCGCCAGCAGCCAGTTCCGGACAGGGGGAAAGGATGGCTACACCTTC.

In nucleotides, the CDR3 is TGCGCCAGCAGCAAGGGACTAGCGGATTCCTACGAGCAGTACTTC. Protein: CASSKGLADSYEQYF. V and J are TRBV4-1 and TRBJ2-7; 11 bases match TRBD2. V lost 5 bases, J lost 1 base, and 4 bases stayed unmatched. This CDR3 has 15 amino acids. CDR1 is MGHRA and CDR2 is YSYEKL in the germline V gene.

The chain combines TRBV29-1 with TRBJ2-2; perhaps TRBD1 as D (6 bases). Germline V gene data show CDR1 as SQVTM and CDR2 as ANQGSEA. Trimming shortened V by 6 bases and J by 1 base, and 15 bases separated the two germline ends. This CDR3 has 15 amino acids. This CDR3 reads CSVYAGAVNTGELFF. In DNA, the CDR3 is TGCAGCGTATACGCAGGGGCTGTGAACACCGGGGAGCTGTTTTTT.

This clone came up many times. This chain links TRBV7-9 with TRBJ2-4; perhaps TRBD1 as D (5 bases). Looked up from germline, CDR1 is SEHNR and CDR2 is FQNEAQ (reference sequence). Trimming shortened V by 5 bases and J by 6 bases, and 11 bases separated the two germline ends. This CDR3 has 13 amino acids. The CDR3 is CASSPGYPNIQYF. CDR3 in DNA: TGTGCCAGCAGCCCAGGGTACCCAAACATTCAGTACTTC.

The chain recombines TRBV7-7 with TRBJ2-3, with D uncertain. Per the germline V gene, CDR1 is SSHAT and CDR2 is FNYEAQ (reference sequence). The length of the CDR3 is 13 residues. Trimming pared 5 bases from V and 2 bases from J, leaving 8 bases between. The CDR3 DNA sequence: TGTGCCAGCAGCCGTGATCCCACAGATACGCAGTATTTT. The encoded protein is CASSRDPTDTQYF.

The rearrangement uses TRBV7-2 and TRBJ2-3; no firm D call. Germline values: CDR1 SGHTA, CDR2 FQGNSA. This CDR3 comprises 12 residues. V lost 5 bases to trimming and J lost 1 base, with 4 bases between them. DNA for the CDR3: TGTGCCAGCAGCGCCGGCACAGATACGCAGTATTTT. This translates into CASSAGTDTQYF.

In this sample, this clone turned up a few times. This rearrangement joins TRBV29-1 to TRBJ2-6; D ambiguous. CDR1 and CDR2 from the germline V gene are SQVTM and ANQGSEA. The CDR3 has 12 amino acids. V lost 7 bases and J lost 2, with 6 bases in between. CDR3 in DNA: TGCAGCGCGAGCCCTGGGGCCAACGTCCTGACTTTC. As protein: CSASPGANVLTF.

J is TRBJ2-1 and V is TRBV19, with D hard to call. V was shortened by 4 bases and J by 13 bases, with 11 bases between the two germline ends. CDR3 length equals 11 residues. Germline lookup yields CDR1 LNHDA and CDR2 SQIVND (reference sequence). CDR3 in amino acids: CASSTRESQFF. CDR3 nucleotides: TGTGCCAGTAGTACCCGCGAGTCACAGTTCTTC.

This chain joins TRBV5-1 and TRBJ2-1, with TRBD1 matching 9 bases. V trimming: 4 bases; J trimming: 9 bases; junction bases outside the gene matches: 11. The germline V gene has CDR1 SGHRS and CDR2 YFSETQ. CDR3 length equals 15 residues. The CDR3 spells CASSDIPGQGGEQFF. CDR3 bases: TGCGCCAGCAGCGACATCCCGGGACAGGGTGGTGAGCAGTTCTTC.

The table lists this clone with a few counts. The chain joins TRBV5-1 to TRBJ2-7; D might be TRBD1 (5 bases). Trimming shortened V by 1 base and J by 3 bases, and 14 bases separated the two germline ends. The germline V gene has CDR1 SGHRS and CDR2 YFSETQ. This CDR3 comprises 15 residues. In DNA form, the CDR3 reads TGCGCCAGCAGCTTGCAGGGATTCGGAGTCTACGAGCAGTACTTC. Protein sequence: CASSLQGFGVYEQYF.

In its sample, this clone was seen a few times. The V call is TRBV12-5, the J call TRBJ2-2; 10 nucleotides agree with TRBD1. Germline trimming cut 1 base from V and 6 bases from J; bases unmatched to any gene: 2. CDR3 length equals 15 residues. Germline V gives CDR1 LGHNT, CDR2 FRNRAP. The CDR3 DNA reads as TGTGCTAGTGGTTTGGGACAGGGGGCGGCCGGGGAGCTGTTTTTT. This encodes CASGLGQGAAGELFF.

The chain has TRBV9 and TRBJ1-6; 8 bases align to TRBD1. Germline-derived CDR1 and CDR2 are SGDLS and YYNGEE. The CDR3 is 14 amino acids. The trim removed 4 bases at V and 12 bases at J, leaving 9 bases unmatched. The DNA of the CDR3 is TGTGCCAGCAGCACACGTCCGGGACAGGAACCCCTCCACTTT. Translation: CASSTRPGQEPLHF. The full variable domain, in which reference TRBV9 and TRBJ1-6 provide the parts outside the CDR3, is DSGVTQTPKHLITATGQRVTLRCSPRSGDLSVYWYQQSLDQGLQFLIQYYNGEERAKGNILERFSAQQFPDLHSELNLSSLELGDSALYFCASSTRPGQEPLHFGNGTRLTVT.

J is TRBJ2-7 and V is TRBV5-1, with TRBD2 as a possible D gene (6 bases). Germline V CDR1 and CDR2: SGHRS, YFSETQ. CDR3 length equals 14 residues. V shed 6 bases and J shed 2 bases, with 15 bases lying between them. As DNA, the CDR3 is TGCGCCAGCACTCCCGCCGGGGGAACCTACGAGCAGTACTTC. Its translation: CASTPAGGTYEQYF.

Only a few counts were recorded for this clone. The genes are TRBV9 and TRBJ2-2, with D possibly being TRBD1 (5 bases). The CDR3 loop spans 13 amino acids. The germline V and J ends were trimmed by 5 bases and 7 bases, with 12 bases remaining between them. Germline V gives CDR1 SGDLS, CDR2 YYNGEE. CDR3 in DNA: TGTGCCAGCAGTCCCCGGACATACGGGGAGCTGTTTTTT. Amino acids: CASSPRTYGELFF.

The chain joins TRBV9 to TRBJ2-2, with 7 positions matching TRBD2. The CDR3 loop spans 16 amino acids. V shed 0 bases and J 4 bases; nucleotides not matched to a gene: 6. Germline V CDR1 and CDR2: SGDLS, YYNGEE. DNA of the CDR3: TGTGCCAGCAGCGTAGAGGCGGGAGCAATCACCGGGGAGCTGTTTTTT. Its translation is CASSVEAGAITGELFF.

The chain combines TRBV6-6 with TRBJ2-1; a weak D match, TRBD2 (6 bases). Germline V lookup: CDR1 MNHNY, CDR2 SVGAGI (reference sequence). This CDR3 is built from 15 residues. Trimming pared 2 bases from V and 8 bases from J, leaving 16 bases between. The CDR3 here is CASSYGAGRADEQFF. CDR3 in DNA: TGTGCCAGCAGTTACGGGGCGGGACGGGCGGATGAGCAGTTCTTC.

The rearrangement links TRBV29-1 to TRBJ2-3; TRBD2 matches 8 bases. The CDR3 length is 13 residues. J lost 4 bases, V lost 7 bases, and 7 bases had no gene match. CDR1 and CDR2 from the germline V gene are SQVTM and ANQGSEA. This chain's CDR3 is CSAQRGRSDTQYF. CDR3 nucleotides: TGCAGCGCTCAGCGGGGGAGGTCAGATACGCAGTATTTT.